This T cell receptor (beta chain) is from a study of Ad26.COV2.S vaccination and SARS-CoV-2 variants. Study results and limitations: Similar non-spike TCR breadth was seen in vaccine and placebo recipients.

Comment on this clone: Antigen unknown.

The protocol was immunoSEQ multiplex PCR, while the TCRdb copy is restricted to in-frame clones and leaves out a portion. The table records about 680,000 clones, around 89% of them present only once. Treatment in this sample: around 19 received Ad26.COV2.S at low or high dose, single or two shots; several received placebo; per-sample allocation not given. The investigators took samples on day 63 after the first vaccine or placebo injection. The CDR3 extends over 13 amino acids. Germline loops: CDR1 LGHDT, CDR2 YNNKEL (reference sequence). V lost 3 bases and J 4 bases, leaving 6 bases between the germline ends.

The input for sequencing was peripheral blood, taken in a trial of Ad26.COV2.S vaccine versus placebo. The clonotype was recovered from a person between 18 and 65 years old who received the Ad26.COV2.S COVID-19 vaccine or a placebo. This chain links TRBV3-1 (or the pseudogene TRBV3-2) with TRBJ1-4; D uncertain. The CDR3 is CASSHRGNEKLFF. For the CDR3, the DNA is TGTGCCAGCAGCCACCGCGGTAATGAAAAACTGTTTTTT.